This T cell receptor (beta chain) stems from a study of blood T cell repertoires in COVID-19. On the study more broadly: Acute-phase and convalescent COVID-19 samples originated in the United States, Italy and Spain. T cells, B-cell-depleted T cells, or PBMCs provided the cDNA or gDNA that served as material.

Losses at the gene ends were 5 bases for V and 4 bases for J; bases not matched to a gene: 5. The CDR3 sequence is 16 residues long. Germline CDR1 is SGHVS and CDR2 is FNYEAQ. In the authors' workflow: Scientists estimated how many nucleated cells there were by amplifying reference gene primers. The data were produced by immunoSEQ multiplex PCR, yet TCRdb's version contains in-frame clones alone and is incomplete. That table gives V, J and clone size, and the DNA gave D and trimming. The sample consists of more than 100,000 clones, more than 75% of them appearing once. The receptor was isolated from a man between 45 and 60 years old with active COVID-19. The rearrangement links TRBV7-6 to TRBJ2-6, with 10 bases identical to TRBD1. The sequencing sample was made of peripheral blood. The DNA of the CDR3 is TGTGCCAGCAGCCGACAGGGGGCGCTGGGGGCCAACGTCCTGACTTTC. This sequence encodes CASSRQGALGANVLTF.